The 30 T cell receptor beta chains below all came from one sample that was sequenced in a study of vaccination and CD4 T cells after COVID-19. Their specific antigens are unknown. At the Johns Hopkins FTIC core, DNA taken from cultured CD4+ T cells was sequenced by way of the Oncomine TCR Beta short-read assay. TCRdb re-called the PCR reads through MiXCR, storing one row per CDR3 protein. The sample has over 20,000 distinct CDR3 sequences; roughly 30% are singletons. Noted time point: late sampling 161 to 241 days after vaccination in three convalescent patients. Specified treatment: roughly 11-day PBMC culture with coronavirus spike peptide pools or control peptides (ViraFEST assay). The material sequenced was CD4+ T cells from blood, cultured in vitro, taken about 7 months after SARS-CoV-2 vaccination. The receptors come from a human donor who had recovered from COVID-19.

The chain combines TRBV27 with TRBJ1-1; tentatively, D is TRBD1 (5 bases). V was clipped by 5 bases and J by 10 bases, with 17 bases between them. CDR1 is MNHEY and CDR2 is SMNVEV in the germline V gene (reference sequence). The CDR3 has 13 amino acids. CDR3 in DNA: TGTGCCAGCAGTGCGTGGAGCCCCGGGGGAGCTTTCTTT. It codes for CASSAWSPGGAFF.

In this sample, this clonotype turned up a few times. This chain uses TRBV6-1 with TRBJ1-3, with D tentatively TRBD1 (6 bases). The V gene's germline CDR1 is MNHNS and CDR2 SASEGT. V lost 2 bases to trimming and J lost 2 bases, with 13 bases between them. The length of the CDR3 is 16 residues. The CDR3 bases are TGTGCCAGCAGTGAACACAGGGCGTCGGCTGGAAACACCATATATTTT. It translates to CASSEHRASAGNTIYF.

This clonotype was detected a few times. The rearrangement links TRBV7-3 to TRBJ2-7; possibly TRBD1 for D (5 bases). V lost 3 bases, J lost 3 bases, and 15 bases lay in between. The length of the CDR3 is 15 residues. Per the germline V gene, CDR1 is SGHTA and CDR2 is FQGTGA. The CDR3 DNA sequence: TGTGCCAGCAGCTTGGACCCGGCAGGGTACTACGAGCAGTACTTC. This encodes CASSLDPAGYYEQYF.

This clonotype was counted between two and nine times. The chain's CDR3 is CASRQGGRGPGYTF. Here the CDR3 DNA reads TGTGCCAGCAGACAAGGGGGCAGGGGTCCTGGCTACACCTTC. The rearrangement uses TRBV6-2 or TRBV6-3 and TRBJ1-2; 7 bases agree with TRBD1. Trimming cost V 6 bases and J 7 bases; bases outside gene matches: 11. CDR3 length: 14 residues. CDR1 and CDR2 (germline): MNHEY, SVGEGT.

V and J are TRBV5-1 and TRBJ2-3; tentative D call: TRBD1 (6 bases). The CDR3 runs 14 residues. V was clipped by 2 bases and J by 5 bases, with 12 bases between them. Germline CDR1 reads SGHRS; CDR2 reads YFSETQ. CDR3: CASSFAPGEDTQYF. The CDR3 DNA reads TGCGCCAGCAGCTTCGCCCCAGGGGAAGATACGCAGTATTTT.

This clonotype was counted a few times. J is TRBJ2-2 and V is TRBV6-4; 7 bases are a match to TRBD1. The CDR3 contains 14 residues. In germline, CDR1 is MRHNA, CDR2 SNTAGT. With 3 bases clipped from V and 7 bases from J, the junction kept 5 bases outside the gene matches. In DNA, the CDR3 is TGTGCCAGCAGTGATGGGACAGACAGCGGGGAGCTGTTTTTT. Encoded protein: CASSDGTDSGELFF.

This clonotype was found a few times. The genes are TRBV20-1 and TRBJ2-1; 10 bases are shared with TRBD1. The CDR3 covers 16 residues. CDR1 is DFQATT and CDR2 is SNEGSKA in the germline V gene (reference sequence). Trimming took 3 bases from V and 9 from J; bases not matched to a gene: 14. In DNA form, the CDR3 reads TGCAGTGCTAGGCTCCCCGGGACAGGGGTCGGGAGTGAGCAGTTCTTC. This translates into CSARLPGTGVGSEQFF.

In this sample, this clonotype turned up a few times. The rearrangement uses TRBV20-1 and TRBJ2-7, with 12 bases that match TRBD2. The CDR3 contains 13 residues. In germline, CDR1 is DFQATT, CDR2 SNEGSKA (reference sequence). V shed 3 bases and J 8 bases; nucleotides not matched to a gene: 5. Here the CDR3 reads CSARASGREKQYF. DNA for the CDR3: TGCAGTGCTAGGGCTAGCGGGAGGGAGAAGCAGTACTTC.

The genes are TRBV19 and TRBJ1-5; 7 bases line up with TRBD1. CDR1 is LNHDA, CDR2 SQIVND, per germline (reference sequence). The CDR3 is 12 amino acids. After removal of 7 bases from V and 5 bases from J, the junction contained 2 bases not matched to a gene. Written as DNA, the CDR3 is TGTGCCAGTAATACAGGGGATCAGCCCCAGCATTTT. This translates into CASNTGDQPQHF.

CDR3 amino acids: CASSFRQGAVTGELFF. CDR3 in DNA: TGTGCCAGCAGCTTTCGGCAGGGGGCGGTCACCGGGGAGCTGTTTTTT. The J gene is TRBJ2-2, the V gene TRBV7-9; 8 nucleotides match TRBD1. The CDR3 spans 16 residues. The V gene end was trimmed by 3 bases and the J gene end by 4 bases; junction bases not matched to a gene: 7. The germline gives CDR1 SEHNR, CDR2 FQNEAQ (reference sequence).

This chain connects TRBV29-1 to TRBJ2-1, with TRBD1 as a possible D gene (5 bases). V lost 4 bases and J lost 7, with 11 bases in between. Germline CDR1 reads SQVTM; CDR2 reads ANQGSEA. CDR3 length: 12 amino acids. The CDR3 spells CSVGGGRNEQFF. CDR3 nucleotides: TGCAGCGTTGGGGGCGGAAGGAATGAGCAGTTCTTC.

This clonotype was detected a few times. V and J are TRBV20-1 and TRBJ2-5, with no clear D. Trimming left V 1 base short and J 0 bases short, with 12 bases between. CDR3 size: 15 residues. Germline V gene sequence: CDR1 DFQATT, CDR2 SNEGSKA (reference sequence). Written as DNA, the CDR3 is TGCAGTGCTAGAGCCGCTGTGGGATACCAAGAGACCCAGTACTTC. Its translation is CSARAAVGYQETQYF.

The chain carries TRBV2 and TRBJ2-7, with a tentative D call TRBD2 (5 bases). V was pared by 2 bases and J by 7 bases, with 12 bases between. CDR1 SNHLY and CDR2 FYNNEI come from the germline V gene. The CDR3 contains 13 residues. CDR3 residues: CASSELASLEQYF. DNA for the CDR3: TGTGCCAGCAGTGAACTAGCCTCGCTTGAGCAGTACTTC. Full variable domain (missing parts from reference TRBV2 and TRBJ2-7): EPEVTQTPSHQVTQMGQEVILRCVPISNHLYFYWYRQILGQKVEFLVSFYNNEISEKSEIFDDQFSVERPDGSNFTLKIRSTKLEDSAMYFCASSELASLEQYFGPGTRLTVT.

The rearrangement uses TRBV20-1 and TRBJ1-2, with 10 bases aligning to TRBD1. Germline V gene sequence: CDR1 DFQATT, CDR2 SNEGSKA (reference sequence). The CDR3 has 14 residues. Trimming removed 0 bases from V and 8 bases from J; junction bases left unmatched: 6. CDR3 in DNA: TGCAGTGCTAGAGATCAGGGACAGGGGCGAGGCTACACCTTC. Translating it yields CSARDQGQGRGYTF.

This clonotype came up a few times. This chain links TRBV6-5 with TRBJ1-1; unclear D gene. The germline V and J ends were trimmed by 3 bases and 9 bases, with 8 bases remaining between them. The V gene's germline CDR1 is MNHEY and CDR2 SVGAGI. The CDR3 length is 11 residues. In DNA form, the CDR3 reads TGTGCCAGCAGTTATCAACTACAAGCTTTCTTT. Its protein is CASSYQLQAFF.

V is TRBV7-2 and J is TRBJ2-3; D call uncertain. This CDR3 comprises 14 residues. The V end lost 1 base, the J end lost 3 bases, and 8 bases lay between the germline ends. Germline values: CDR1 SGHTA, CDR2 FQGNSA. Here the CDR3 DNA reads TGTGCCAGCAGCTTAGTAATGCGGACAGATACGCAGTATTTT. Its translation: CASSLVMRTDTQYF.

This clonotype occurred a few times. V is TRBV20-1 and J is TRBJ1-3; 7 bases line up with TRBD1. The germline gives CDR1 DFQATT, CDR2 SNEGSKA (reference sequence). V was pared by 6 bases and J by 10 bases, with 12 bases of the junction left unmatched. CDR3 length: 13 residues. This chain's CDR3 is CSAEGQWESTIYF. CDR3 sequence (DNA): TGCAGTGCCGAGGGACAGTGGGAATCTACCATATATTTT.

The V and J genes are TRBV7-8 and TRBJ2-3, with D tentatively TRBD1 (6 bases). CDR1 and CDR2 from the germline V gene are SGHVS and FQNEAQ. The CDR3 spans 14 residues. V lost 5 bases and J lost 4, with 13 bases in between. DNA of the CDR3: TGTGCCAGCAGCGACCCACAGGGAGCAGATACGCAGTATTTT. The encoded protein is CASSDPQGADTQYF.

The chain combines TRBV10-3 with TRBJ2-7; TRBD1 matches at 10 bases. CDR1 ENHRY and CDR2 SYGVKD come from the germline V gene. Trimming took 2 bases from V and 4 from J; bases not matched to a gene: 5. CDR3 length: 15 residues. CDR3 amino acids: CAISETGTGVYEQYF. CDR3 in DNA: TGTGCCATCAGTGAGACCGGGACAGGGGTGTACGAGCAGTACTTC.

This chain uses TRBV5-1 with TRBJ2-7, with D perhaps matching TRBD1 (6 bases). CDR1 and CDR2 (germline): SGHRS, YFSETQ. V lost 4 bases, J lost 0 bases, and 11 bases lay in between. The length of the CDR3 is 14 residues. The CDR3 DNA follows: TGCGCCAGCAGCCCCAAGGACAGCTCCTACGAGCAGTACTTC. It yields the protein CASSPKDSSYEQYF.

The V gene is TRBV7-2, the J gene TRBJ2-7; 8 bases line up with TRBD1. Germline assignment: CDR1 SGHTA and CDR2 FQGNSA. There are 14 residues in the CDR3. Losses at the gene ends were 2 bases for V and 5 bases for J; bases not matched to a gene: 5. The CDR3 sequence is CASSLSRTGNEQYF. CDR3 bases: TGTGCCAGCAGCTTATCCCGGACAGGGAACGAGCAGTACTTC.

This clonotype appeared a single time. This rearrangement joins TRBV28 to TRBJ2-4; D is perhaps TRBD2 (5 bases). Germline CDR1 MDHEN, CDR2 SYDVKM. Trimming cost V 7 bases and J 6 bases, with 16 bases left between them. This CDR3 is built from 14 residues. The DNA of the CDR3 is TGTGCCAGCAAGCGGAGAAGCTTTTTAAACATTCAGTACTTC. Amino acid sequence: CASKRRSFLNIQYF.

This sequence joins TRBV5-4 and TRBJ2-7; possible D gene TRBD2, 5 bases. The CDR3 totals 15 residues. Germline CDR1 reads SGHNT; CDR2 reads YYREEE (reference sequence). Trimming removed 4 bases from V and 4 bases from J, with 18 bases in between. CDR3 in DNA: TGTGCCAGCAGCCCTTCCGGAGGAAACCGGTACGAGCAGTACTTC. Residues: CASSPSGGNRYEQYF.

The J gene is TRBJ2-7, the V gene TRBV2, with 11 nucleotides matching TRBD2. Unmatched junction bases numbered 4, after V lost 6 bases and J lost 3 bases. CDR3 length equals 14 residues. Germline CDR1 and CDR2: SNHLY and FYNNEI. The CDR3 DNA follows: TGTGCCAGCAGGGGACTAGCGGCCCACTACGAGCAGTACTTC. Amino acids: CASRGLAAHYEQYF.

The chain uses TRBV7-2 and TRBJ2-1, with 14 nucleotides matching TRBD2. Germline V lookup: CDR1 SGHTA, CDR2 FQGNSA. Germline trimming cut 5 bases from V and 3 bases from J; bases unmatched to any gene: 6. CDR3 size: 17 residues. The CDR3 bases are TGTGCCAGCAGCCGCCCGGGACTAGCGGGAGACTACAATGAGCAGTTCTTC. Protein: CASSRPGLAGDYNEQFF.

Only a few counts were recorded for this clonotype. V usage is TRBV20-1 and J usage is TRBJ1-2; D remains unclear. The CDR3 is 11 amino acids. Germline V lookup: CDR1 DFQATT, CDR2 SNEGSKA (reference sequence). The V end lost 4 bases, the J end lost 6 bases, and 9 bases lay between the germline ends. CDR3 amino acids: CSATVADGYTF. Written as DNA, the CDR3 is TGCAGTGCTACCGTAGCGGATGGCTACACCTTC.

The chain employs TRBV27 and TRBJ2-2; D might be TRBD1 (5 bases). CDR1 and CDR2 from the germline V gene are MNHEY and SMNVEV (reference sequence). The germline V and J ends were trimmed by 7 bases and 6 bases, with 6 bases remaining between them. The CDR3 covers 11 residues. CDR3 sequence reads: CASMGPGELFF. The DNA for the CDR3 is TGTGCCAGCATGGGGCCCGGGGAGCTGTTTTTT.

This chain joins TRBV27 and TRBJ1-6; D is undetermined. The CDR3 is made up of 14 amino acids. Trimming left V 3 bases short and J 6 bases short, with 9 bases between. CDR1 is MNHEY and CDR2 is SMNVEV in the germline V gene (reference sequence). In DNA, the CDR3 is TGTGCCAGCAGTTTCAGGCAGTCTAATTCACCCCTCCACTTT. Residues: CASSFRQSNSPLHF.

This rearrangement joins TRBV11-2 to TRBJ2-5, with 12 nucleotides matching TRBD2. Trimming took 4 bases from V and 4 from J; bases not matched to a gene: 4. Germline V gene sequence: CDR1 SGHAT, CDR2 FQNNGV. The CDR3 spans 15 residues. The CDR3 sequence: CASSSTSGSTETQYF. In nucleotides, the CDR3 is TGTGCCAGCAGCTCGACTAGCGGGAGTACAGAGACCCAGTACTTC.

As regards this clonotype: The junction and the germline gene differ at one end; a read error may be behind it. The J gene is TRBJ2-7, the V gene TRBV20-1, with 15 bases aligning to TRBD2. The germline gives CDR1 DFQATT, CDR2 SNEGSKA (reference sequence). CDR3 length: 14 amino acids. The CDR3 DNA reads as TGCAGTCCTAGGACTAGCGGGAGGGCGGGCGAGCAGTACTTC. Residues: CSPRTSGRAGEQYF.